This T cell receptor beta chain was retrieved from a study of human T cells and chemical hapten exposure. Overall study context: Patients were given diphenylcyclopropenone on the scalp weekly across the roughly 25-week study. Small volume differences among pooled libraries mainly caused per-sample TCR yield variation.

Time point denoted: patch test 2, 6 weeks after DPC sensitization. Treatment defined: therapeutic diphenylcyclopropenone sensitization with weekly scalp DPC. This clonotype has more than one count but fewer than ten. No antigen is known for it. General observations from the study: Compared to controls, expanded TCRs made significantly more large clusters of similar CDR3s. The donor cohort had alopecia, so its immune response may not match that of healthy people.

Each CDR3 protein gets one entry after TCRdb re-called the RACE reads with MiXCR. The sample holds some 350,000 distinct CDR3 sequences, about 6.3% seen once. The sequence came from a woman younger than 35 with alopecia areata. Some clones in this sample may be carry-over from other donors' samples. Sample: whole blood, taken in connection with sensitization to the hapten diphenylcyclopropenone (DPC).

The CDR3 loop reads CATGPGLRETGELFF. DNA of the CDR3: TGTGCCACGGGCCCGGGACTACGGGAAACCGGGGAGCTGTTTTTT. The chain recombines TRBV15 with TRBJ2-2, with TRBD2 matching over 7 bases. The V gene's germline CDR1 is LNHNV and CDR2 YYDKDF (reference sequence). With 9 bases clipped from V and 5 bases from J, the junction kept 12 bases outside the gene matches. CDR3 size: 15 residues.